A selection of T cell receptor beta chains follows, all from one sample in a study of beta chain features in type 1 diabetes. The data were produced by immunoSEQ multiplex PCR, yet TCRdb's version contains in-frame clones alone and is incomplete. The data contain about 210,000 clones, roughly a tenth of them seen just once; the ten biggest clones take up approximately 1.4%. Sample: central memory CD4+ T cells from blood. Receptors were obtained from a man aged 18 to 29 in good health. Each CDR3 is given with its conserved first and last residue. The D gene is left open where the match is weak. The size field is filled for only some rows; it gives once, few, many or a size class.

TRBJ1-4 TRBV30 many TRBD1 CAWSVQGDGKLFF TGTGCCTGGAGTGTACAGGGGGACGGGAAACTGTTTTTT
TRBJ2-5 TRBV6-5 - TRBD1 CASSYVDRGQETQYF TGTGCCAGCAGTTACGTGGACAGGGGCCAAGAGACCCAGTACTTC
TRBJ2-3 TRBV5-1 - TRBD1 CASGPGQGTDTQYF TGCGCCAGCGGACCGGGACAGGGAACAGATACGCAGTATTTT
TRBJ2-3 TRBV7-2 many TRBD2 CASSIGLAGGGDTQYF TGTGCCAGCAGCATAGGACTAGCGGGAGGAGGGGATACGCAGTATTTT
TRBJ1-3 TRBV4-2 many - CASSQGDKGNTIYF TGTGCCAGCAGCCAAGGGGACAAAGGAAACACCATATATTTT
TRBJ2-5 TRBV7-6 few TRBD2 CASSPGSRLAEETQYF TGTGCCAGCAGCCCCGGATCAAGACTAGCGGAAGAGACCCAGTACTTC
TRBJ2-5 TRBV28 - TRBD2 CASSPWLIAGEETQYF TGTGCCAGCAGTCCCTGGTTGATAGCGGGGGAAGAGACCCAGTACTTC
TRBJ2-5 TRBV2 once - CASSPGLGYETQYF TGTGCCAGCAGCCCCGGACTGGGGTACGAGACCCAGTACTTC
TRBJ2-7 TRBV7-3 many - CASSLWGQDYEQYF TGTGCCAGCAGCTTATGGGGGCAGGACTACGAGCAGTACTTC
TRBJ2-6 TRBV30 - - CAWSMGGSGANVLTF TGTGCCTGGAGTATGGGTGGATCTGGGGCCAACGTCCTGACTTTC
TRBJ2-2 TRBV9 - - CASSPQSNTGELFF TGTGCCAGCAGCCCCCAGTCGAACACCGGGGAGCTGTTTTTT
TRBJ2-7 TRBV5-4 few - CASSLGGNSYEQYF TGTGCCAGCAGCTTGGGGGGAAACAGCTACGAGCAGTACTTC
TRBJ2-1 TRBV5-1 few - CASSLAYPGAYNEQFF TGCGCCAGCAGCTTGGCCTACCCAGGAGCATACAATGAGCAGTTCTTC
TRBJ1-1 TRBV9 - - CASSGDLMNTEAFF TGTGCCAGCAGCGGGGACCTCATGAACACTGAAGCTTTCTTT
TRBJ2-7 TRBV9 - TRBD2 CASSRTGGSSYEQYF TGTGCCAGCAGCCGCACTGGCGGGAGCTCCTACGAGCAGTACTTC
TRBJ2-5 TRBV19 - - CASLVGPPQETQYF TGTGCCAGCCTGGTCGGGCCCCCCCAAGAGACCCAGTACTTC
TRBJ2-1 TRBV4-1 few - CASSYPWNEQFF TGCGCCAGCAGCTACCCATGGAATGAGCAGTTCTTC
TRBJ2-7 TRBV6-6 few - CASSYPEGGTYEQYF TGTGCCAGCAGTTACCCCGAAGGCGGGACCTACGAGCAGTACTTC
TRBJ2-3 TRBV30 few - CAWRTSGSTDTQYF TGTGCCTGGAGGACCAGCGGTAGCACAGATACGCAGTATTTT
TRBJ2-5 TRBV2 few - CASSRGRQETQYF TGTGCCAGCAGTCGGGGCCGCCAAGAGACCCAGTACTTC
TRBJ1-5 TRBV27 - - CASMPVVGQPQHF TGTGCCAGCATGCCCGTTGTCGGGCAGCCCCAGCATTTT
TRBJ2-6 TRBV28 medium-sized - CASSPRGIGANVLTF TGTGCCAGCAGTCCCCGGGGGATTGGGGCCAACGTCCTGACTTTC
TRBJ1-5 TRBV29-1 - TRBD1 CSVVNTGDSNQPQHF TGCAGCGTCGTAAATACAGGGGATAGCAATCAGCCCCAGCATTTT
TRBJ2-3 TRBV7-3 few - CASSAEGYAGTDTQYF TGTGCCAGCAGCGCTGAGGGATATGCGGGCACAGATACGCAGTATTTT
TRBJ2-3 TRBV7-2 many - CASSPVASDTQYF TGTGCCAGCAGCCCAGTAGCTAGCGATACGCAGTATTTT
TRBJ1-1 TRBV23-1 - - CASSQPGTNTEAFF TGCGCCAGCAGTCAACCTGGGACTAACACTGAAGCTTTCTTT
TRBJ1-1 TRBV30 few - CAWSAAGGRHEAFF TGTGCCTGGAGTGCAGCGGGGGGCAGGCATGAAGCTTTCTTT
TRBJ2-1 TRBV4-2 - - CASSQVSGTAYNEQFF TGTGCCAGCAGCCAAGTTAGCGGTACCGCCTACAATGAGCAGTTCTTC
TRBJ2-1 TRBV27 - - CASSPLRDFDYNEQFF TGTGCCAGCAGTCCACTCCGGGACTTTGATTACAATGAGCAGTTCTTC